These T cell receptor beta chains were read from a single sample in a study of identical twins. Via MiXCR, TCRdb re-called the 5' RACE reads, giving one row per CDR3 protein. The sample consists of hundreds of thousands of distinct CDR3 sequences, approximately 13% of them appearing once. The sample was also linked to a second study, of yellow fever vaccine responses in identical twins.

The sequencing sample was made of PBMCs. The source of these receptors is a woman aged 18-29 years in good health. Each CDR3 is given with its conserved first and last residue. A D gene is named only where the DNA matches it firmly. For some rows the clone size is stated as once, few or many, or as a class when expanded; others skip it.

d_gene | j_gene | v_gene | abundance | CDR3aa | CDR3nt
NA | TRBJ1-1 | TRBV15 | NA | CATSRVQELNTEAFF | TGTGCCACCAGCAGAGTACAGGAGCTGAACACTGAAGCTTTCTTT
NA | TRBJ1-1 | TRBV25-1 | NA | CASSNYQGPGAEAFF | TGTGCCAGCAGTAACTATCAGGGACCTGGGGCTGAAGCTTTCTTT
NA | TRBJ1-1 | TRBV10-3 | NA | CAISEGGSVGTEAFF | TGTGCCATCAGTGAAGGAGGGAGCGTAGGCACTGAAGCTTTCTTT
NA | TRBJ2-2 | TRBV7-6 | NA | CASSSQESKNTGELFF | TGTGCCAGCAGCTCACAGGAGTCCAAAAACACCGGGGAGCTGTTTTTT
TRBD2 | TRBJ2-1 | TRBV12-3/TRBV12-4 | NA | CASSKPGLAGGHEQFF | TGTGCCAGCAGTAAACCGGGACTAGCGGGGGGCCATGAGCAGTTCTTC
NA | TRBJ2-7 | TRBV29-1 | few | CSVGHTYEQYF | TGCAGCGTTGGGCACACCTACGAGCAGTACTTC
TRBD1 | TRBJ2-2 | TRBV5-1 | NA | CASSSQQGAGELFF | TGCGCCAGCAGCTCGCAACAGGGGGCCGGGGAGCTGTTTTTT
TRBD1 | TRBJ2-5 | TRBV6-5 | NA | CASSYSGQGEAQYF | TGTGCCAGCAGTTACTCTGGACAGGGAGAGGCCCAGTACTTC
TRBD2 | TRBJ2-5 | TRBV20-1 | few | CSAARSGGSETQYF | TGCAGTGCTGCCCGTAGCGGGGGGTCCGAGACCCAGTACTTC
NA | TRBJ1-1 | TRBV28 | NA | CASSPLRRMLNTEAFF | TGTGCCAGCAGCCCTTTGCGGCGGATGTTAAACACTGAAGCTTTCTTT
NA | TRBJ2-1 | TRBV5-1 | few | CASSLGLLARTDEQFF | TGCGCCAGCAGCTTGGGTCTGCTAGCGAGGACCGATGAGCAGTTCTTC
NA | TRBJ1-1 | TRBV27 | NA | CASSSYAGLNTEAFF | TGTGCCAGCAGTAGCTATGCGGGGTTGAACACTGAAGCTTTCTTT
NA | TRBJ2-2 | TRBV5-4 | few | CASTPPGGELFF | TGTGCCAGCACACCACCGGGGGGGGAGCTGTTTTTT
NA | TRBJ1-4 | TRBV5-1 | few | CASGKGGTLNEKLFF | TGCGCCAGCGGAAAAGGTGGGACCTTAAATGAAAAACTGTTTTTT
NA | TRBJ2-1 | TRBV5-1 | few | CASSLEGGTFSYNEQFF | TGCGCCAGCAGCTTGGAGGGGGGCACCTTCTCCTACAATGAGCAGTTCTTC
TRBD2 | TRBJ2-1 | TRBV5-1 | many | CASSLYGTTSGEQFF | TGCGCCAGCAGCTTGTACGGGACTACCTCCGGCGAGCAGTTCTTC
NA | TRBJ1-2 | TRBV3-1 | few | CASSQPASGYTF | TGTGCCAGCAGCCAACCCGCCAGTGGCTACACCTTC